This T cell receptor (beta chain) was recovered during a study of cytomegalovirus exposure and HLA in healthy donors. The CDR3 consists of 16 residues. V dropped 4 bases and J dropped 0 bases, with 15 bases sitting between them. Looked up from germline, CDR1 is ENHRY and CDR2 is SYGVKD. Healthy bone marrow donors made up the cohort. Regarding this clone: Its antigen is currently unknown.

The primer mix had 60 Vbeta and 13 Jbeta primers. Profiled with immunoSEQ multiplex PCR; TCRdb holds only in-frame clones, not every one. This listing includes roughly 200,000 clones. Findings of the study overall: An assumption of roughly uniform sequencing depth across donors underlay the presence/absence analyses.

V usage is TRBV10-3 and J usage is TRBJ1-1; the D is unclear. The sequencing sample was made of PBMCs. The TCR comes from a girl under 10 years old in good health and CMV-seropositive. The CDR3 DNA reads as TGTGCCATCAGTGCAGATTGGGCCAAAATGAACACTGAAGCTTTCTTT. This sequence encodes CAISADWAKMNTEAFF.